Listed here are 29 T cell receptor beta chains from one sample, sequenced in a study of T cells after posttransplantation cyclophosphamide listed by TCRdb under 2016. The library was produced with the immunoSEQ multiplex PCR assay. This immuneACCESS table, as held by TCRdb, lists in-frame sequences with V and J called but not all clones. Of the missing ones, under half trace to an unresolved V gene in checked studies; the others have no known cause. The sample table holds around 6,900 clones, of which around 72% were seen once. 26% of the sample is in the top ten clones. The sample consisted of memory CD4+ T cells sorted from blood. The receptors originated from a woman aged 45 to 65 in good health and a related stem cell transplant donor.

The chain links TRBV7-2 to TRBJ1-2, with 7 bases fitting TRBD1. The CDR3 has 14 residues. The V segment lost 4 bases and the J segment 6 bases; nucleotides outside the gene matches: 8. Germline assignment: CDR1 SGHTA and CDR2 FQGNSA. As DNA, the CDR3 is TGTGCCAGCAGCTATACAGGGGAGGCGGATGGCTACACCTTC. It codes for CASSYTGEADGYTF.

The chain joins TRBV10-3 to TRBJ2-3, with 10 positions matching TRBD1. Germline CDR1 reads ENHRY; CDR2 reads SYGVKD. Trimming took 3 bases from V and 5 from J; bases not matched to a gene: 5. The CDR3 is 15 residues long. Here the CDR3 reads CAISDPGQGQDTQYF. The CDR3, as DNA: TGTGCCATCAGTGATCCGGGACAGGGGCAAGATACGCAGTATTTT.

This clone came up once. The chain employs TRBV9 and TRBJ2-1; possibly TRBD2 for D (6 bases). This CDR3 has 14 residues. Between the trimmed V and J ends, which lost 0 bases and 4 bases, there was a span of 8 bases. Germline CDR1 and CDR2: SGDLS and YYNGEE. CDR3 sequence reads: CASSVAGAYNEQFF. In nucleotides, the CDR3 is TGTGCCAGCAGCGTAGCGGGAGCTTACAATGAGCAGTTCTTC.

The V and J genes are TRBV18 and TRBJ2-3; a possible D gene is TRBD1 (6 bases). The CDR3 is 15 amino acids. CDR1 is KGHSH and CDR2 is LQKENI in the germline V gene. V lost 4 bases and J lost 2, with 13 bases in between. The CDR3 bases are TGTGCCAGCTCACTTAAGGGGGATTTCACAGATACGCAGTATTTT. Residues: CASSLKGDFTDTQYF. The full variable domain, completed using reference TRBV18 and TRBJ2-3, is NAGVMQNPRHLVRRRGQEARLRCSPMKGHSHVYWYRQLPEEGLKFMVYLQKENIIDESGMPKERFSAEFPKEGPSILRIQQVVRGDSAAYFCASSLKGDFTDTQYFGPGTRLTVL.

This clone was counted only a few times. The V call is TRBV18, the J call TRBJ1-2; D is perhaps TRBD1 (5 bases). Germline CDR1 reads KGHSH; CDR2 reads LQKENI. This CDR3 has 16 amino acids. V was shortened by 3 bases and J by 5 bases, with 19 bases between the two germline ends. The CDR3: CASSPARMTEKYGYTF. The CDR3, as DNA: TGTGCCAGCTCACCCGCGCGAATGACAGAAAAATATGGCTACACCTTC.

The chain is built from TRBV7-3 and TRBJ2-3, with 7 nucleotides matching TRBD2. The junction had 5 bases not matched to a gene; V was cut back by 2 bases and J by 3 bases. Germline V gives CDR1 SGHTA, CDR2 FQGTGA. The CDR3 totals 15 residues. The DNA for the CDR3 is TGTGCCAGCAGCTTACTGGCGGGGGTAACAGATACGCAGTATTTT. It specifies CASSLLAGVTDTQYF.

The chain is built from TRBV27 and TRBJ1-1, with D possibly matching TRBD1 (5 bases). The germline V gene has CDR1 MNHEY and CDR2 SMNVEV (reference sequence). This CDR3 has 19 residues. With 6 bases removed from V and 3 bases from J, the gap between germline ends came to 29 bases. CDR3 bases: TGTGCCAGCAGATCTACTCGATTGATAGGGGCTGGCACGGACACTGAAGCTTTCTTT. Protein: CASRSTRLIGAGTDTEAFF.

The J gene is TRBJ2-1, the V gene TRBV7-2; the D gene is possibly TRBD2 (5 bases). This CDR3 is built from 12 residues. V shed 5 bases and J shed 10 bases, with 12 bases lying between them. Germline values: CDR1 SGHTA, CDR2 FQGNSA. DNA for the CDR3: TGTGCCAGCAGCCATCGGGATTCCGAGCAGTTCTTC. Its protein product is CASSHRDSEQFF. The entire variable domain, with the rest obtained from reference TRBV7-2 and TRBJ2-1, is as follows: GAGVSQSPSNKVTEKGKDVELRCDPISGHTALYWYRQSLGQGLEFLIYFQGNSAPDKSGLPSDRFSAERTGGSVSTLTIQRTQQEDSAVYLCASSHRDSEQFFGPGTRLTVL.

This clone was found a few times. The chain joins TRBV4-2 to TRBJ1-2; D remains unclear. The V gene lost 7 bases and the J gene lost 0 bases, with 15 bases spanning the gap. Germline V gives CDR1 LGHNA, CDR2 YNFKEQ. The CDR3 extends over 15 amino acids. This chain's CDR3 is CASKTGGPANYGYTF. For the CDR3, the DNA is TGTGCCAGCAAAACCGGAGGCCCCGCTAACTATGGCTACACCTTC.

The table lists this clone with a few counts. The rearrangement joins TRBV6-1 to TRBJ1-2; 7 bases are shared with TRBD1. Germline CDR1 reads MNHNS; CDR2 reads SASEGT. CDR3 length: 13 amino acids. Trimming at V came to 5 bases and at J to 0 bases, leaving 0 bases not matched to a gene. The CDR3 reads CASSQGANYGYTF. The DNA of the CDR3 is TGTGCCAGCAGTCAGGGGGCTAACTATGGCTACACCTTC.

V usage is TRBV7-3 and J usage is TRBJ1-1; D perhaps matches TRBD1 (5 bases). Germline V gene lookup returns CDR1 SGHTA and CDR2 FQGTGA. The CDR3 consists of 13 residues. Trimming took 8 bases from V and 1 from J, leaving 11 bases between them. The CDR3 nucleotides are TGTGCCAGCGGTAGCCAGGGGAACACTGAAGCTTTCTTT. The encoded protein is CASGSQGNTEAFF. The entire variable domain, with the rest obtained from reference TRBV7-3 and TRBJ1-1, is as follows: GAGVSQTPSNKVTEKGKYVELRCDPISGHTALYWYRQSLGQGPEFLIYFQGTGAADDSGLPNDRFFAVRPEGSVSTLKIQRTERGDSAVYLCASGSQGNTEAFFGQGTRLTVV.

CDR3 DNA sequence: TGTGCCAGCAGCGTCGCGCGGGTTAACTATGGCTACACCTTC. Translating it yields CASSVARVNYGYTF. This chain joins TRBV7-9 and TRBJ1-2; D remains unclear. CDR1 is SEHNR and CDR2 is FQNEAQ in the germline V gene (reference sequence). The ends were cut back, 5 bases at V and 1 base at J, with 11 bases in the middle. The CDR3 sequence is 14 residues long. Full variable domain (missing parts from reference TRBV7-9 and TRBJ1-2): DTGVSQNPRHKITKRGQNVTFRCDPISEHNRLYWYRQTLGQGPEFLTYFQNEAQLEKSRLLSDRFSAERPKGSFSTLEIQRTEQGDSAMYLCASSVARVNYGYTFGSGTRLTVV.

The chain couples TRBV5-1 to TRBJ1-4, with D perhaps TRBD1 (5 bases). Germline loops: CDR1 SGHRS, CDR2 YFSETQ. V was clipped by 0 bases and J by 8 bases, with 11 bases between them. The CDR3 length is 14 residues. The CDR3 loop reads CASSLDGRGEKLFF. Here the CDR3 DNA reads TGCGCCAGCAGCTTGGATGGGAGGGGCGAAAAACTGTTTTTT. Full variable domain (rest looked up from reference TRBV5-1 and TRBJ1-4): KAGVTQTPRYLIKTRGQQVTLSCSPISGHRSVSWYQQTPGQGLQFLFEYFSETQRNKGNFPGRFSGRQFSNSRSEMNVSTLELGDSALYLCASSLDGRGEKLFFGSGTQLSVL.

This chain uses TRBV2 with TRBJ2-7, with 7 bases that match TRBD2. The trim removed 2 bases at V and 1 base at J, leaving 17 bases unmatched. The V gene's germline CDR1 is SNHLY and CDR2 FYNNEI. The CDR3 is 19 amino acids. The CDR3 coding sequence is TGTGCCAGCAGTGAATCCCCCTCGCGGGTAGCGGGCGATTCCTACGAGCAGTACTTC. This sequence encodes CASSESPSRVAGDSYEQYF.

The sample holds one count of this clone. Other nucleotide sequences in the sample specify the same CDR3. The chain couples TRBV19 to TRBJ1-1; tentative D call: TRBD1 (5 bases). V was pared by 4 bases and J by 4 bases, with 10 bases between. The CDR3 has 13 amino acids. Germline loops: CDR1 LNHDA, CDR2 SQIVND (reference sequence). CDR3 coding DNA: TGTGCCAGTAGTAGGACAATTCTCACTGAAGCTTTCTTT. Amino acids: CASSRTILTEAFF.

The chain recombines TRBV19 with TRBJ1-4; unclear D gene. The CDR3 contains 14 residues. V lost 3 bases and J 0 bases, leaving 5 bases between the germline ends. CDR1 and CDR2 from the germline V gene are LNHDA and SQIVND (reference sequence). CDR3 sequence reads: CASSISATNEKLFF. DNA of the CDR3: TGTGCCAGTAGTATCTCTGCAACTAATGAAAAACTGTTTTTT.

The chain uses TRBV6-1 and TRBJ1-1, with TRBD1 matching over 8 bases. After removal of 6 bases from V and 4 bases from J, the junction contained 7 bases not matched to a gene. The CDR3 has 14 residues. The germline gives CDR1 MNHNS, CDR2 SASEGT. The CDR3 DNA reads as TGTGCCAGCAGATTGGACAGGGTGGGCACTGAAGCTTTCTTT. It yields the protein CASRLDRVGTEAFF.

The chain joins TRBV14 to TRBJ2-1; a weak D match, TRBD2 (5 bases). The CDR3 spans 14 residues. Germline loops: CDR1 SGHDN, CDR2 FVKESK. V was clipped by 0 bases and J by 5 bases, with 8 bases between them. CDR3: CASSQDLGNNEQFF. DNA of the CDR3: TGTGCCAGCAGCCAAGATCTCGGGAACAATGAGCAGTTCTTC.

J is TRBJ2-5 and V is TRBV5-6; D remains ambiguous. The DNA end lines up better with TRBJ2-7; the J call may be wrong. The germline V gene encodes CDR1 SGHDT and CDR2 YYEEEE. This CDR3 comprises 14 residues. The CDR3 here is CASSFSASSYEQYF. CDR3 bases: TGTGCCAGCAGCTTCAGCGCGAGCTCCTACGAGCAGTACTTC.

CDR3 amino acids: CASSSGQRVETQYF. The CDR3 region has the DNA TGTGCCAGCAGCTCGGGACAGAGGGTCGAGACCCAGTACTTC. The chain is built from TRBV7-9 and TRBJ2-5; TRBD1 aligns across 7 bases. This CDR3 is built from 14 residues. Per germline, CDR1 SEHNR and CDR2 FQNEAQ (reference sequence). V was clipped by 4 bases and J by 5 bases; unmatched bases: 7.

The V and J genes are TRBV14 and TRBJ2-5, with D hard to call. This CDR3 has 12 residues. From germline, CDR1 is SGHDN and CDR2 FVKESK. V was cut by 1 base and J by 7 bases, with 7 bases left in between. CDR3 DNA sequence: TGTGCCAGCAGCCAAGGCGCGGTGACCCAGTACTTC. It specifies CASSQGAVTQYF.

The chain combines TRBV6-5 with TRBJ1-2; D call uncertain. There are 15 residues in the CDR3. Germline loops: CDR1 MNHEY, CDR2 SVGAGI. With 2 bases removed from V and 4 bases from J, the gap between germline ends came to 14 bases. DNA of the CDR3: TGTGCCAGCAGTTACAGCGGGCTGGGTAGCTATGGCTACACCTTC. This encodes CASSYSGLGSYGYTF.

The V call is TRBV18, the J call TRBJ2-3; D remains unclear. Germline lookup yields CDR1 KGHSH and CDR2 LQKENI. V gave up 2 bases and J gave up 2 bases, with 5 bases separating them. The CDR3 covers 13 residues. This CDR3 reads CASSPGLTDTQYF. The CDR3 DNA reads TGTGCCAGCTCACCAGGGCTCACAGATACGCAGTATTTT.

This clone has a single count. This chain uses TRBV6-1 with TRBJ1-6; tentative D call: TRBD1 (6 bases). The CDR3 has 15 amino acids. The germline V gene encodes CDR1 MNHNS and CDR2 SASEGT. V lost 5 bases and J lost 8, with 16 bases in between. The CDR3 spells CASSHLGEGDSPLHF. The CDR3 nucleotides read TGTGCCAGCAGTCATCTTGGGGAGGGGGATTCACCCCTCCACTTT.

The CDR3 sequence: CASSPSVVSPLHF. The CDR3 DNA follows: TGTGCCAGCAGCCCGTCGGTGGTCTCACCCCTCCACTTT. The J gene is TRBJ1-6, the V gene TRBV7-2; no firm D call. CDR3 length: 13 residues. Deletions cut 5 bases from V and 10 bases from J, with 12 bases between. Germline CDR1 is SGHTA and CDR2 is FQGNSA.

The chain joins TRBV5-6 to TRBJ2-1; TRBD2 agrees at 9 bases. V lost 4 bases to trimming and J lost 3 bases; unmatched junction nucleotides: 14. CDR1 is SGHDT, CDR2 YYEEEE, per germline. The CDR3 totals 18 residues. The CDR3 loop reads CASSPGAVTSGNYNEQFF. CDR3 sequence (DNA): TGTGCCAGCAGCCCGGGGGCCGTGACTAGCGGTAACTACAATGAGCAGTTCTTC.

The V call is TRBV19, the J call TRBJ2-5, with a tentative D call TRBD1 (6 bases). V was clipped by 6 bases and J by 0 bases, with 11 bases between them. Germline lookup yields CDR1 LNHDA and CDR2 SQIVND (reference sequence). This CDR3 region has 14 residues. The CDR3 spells CASRDAGDQETQYF. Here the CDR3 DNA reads TGTGCCAGTAGAGATGCAGGGGACCAAGAGACCCAGTACTTC.

In nucleotides, the CDR3 is TGCGCCAGCAGCCCACTACCGGGACAGGGGGGATCTAACTATGGCTACACCTTC. Its translation is CASSPLPGQGGSNYGYTF. This chain connects TRBV5-1 to TRBJ1-2; 11 nucleotides align to TRBD1. After removal of 4 bases from V and 0 bases from J, the junction contained 11 bases not matched to a gene. Germline CDR1 SGHRS, CDR2 YFSETQ. The length of the CDR3 is 18 residues.

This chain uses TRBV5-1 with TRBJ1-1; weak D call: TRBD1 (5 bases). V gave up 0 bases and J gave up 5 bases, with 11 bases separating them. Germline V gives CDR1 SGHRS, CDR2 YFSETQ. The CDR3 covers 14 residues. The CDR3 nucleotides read TGCGCCAGCAGCTTGGCAAGGGGAGGGACTGAAGCTTTCTTT. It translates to CASSLARGGTEAFF.